The entry that follows covers one T cell receptor beta chain sequence. The length of the CDR3 is 16 residues. The V and J ends lost 5 bases and 3 bases, in that order; junction bases with no gene match: 5. Germline V gene sequence: CDR1 SGHTA, CDR2 FQGNSA. For the second PCR, which ran for about 7 to 12 cycles, a sample-barcoded 5' primer and a J-beta primer mix were used. Each cDNA was tagged by a template-switch adaptor containing 12 random nucleotides. One entry per CDR3 protein, called by TCRdb with MiXCR from the 5' RACE reads. The table lists 800,000 or so distinct CDR3 sequences, 35% to 60% of them singletons. This sample is drawn from a study of blood T cells in healthy people across ages. Each sample provided at least 6 micrograms of extracted total RNA.

J is TRBJ2-7 and V is TRBV7-2; the match to TRBD2 covers 15 bases. Sequencing was performed on blood. The receptor comes from a man older than 75 in good health. CDR3 in DNA: TGTGCCAGCAGCAAGGGACTAGCGGGAGGTCGCTACGAGCAGTACTTC. It is translated as CASSKGLAGGRYEQYF.